This is a list of T cell receptor beta chains from one sample in a study of glioma-infiltrating T cells after dendritic cell vaccination. The protocol was immunoSEQ multiplex PCR, while the TCRdb copy is restricted to in-frame clones and leaves out a portion. The sample lists tens of thousands of clones, roughly 89% occurring once. The sample consisted of blood, taken before dendritic cell vaccination. The receptors were sampled from a human donor with glioblastoma. The CDR3 runs from the conserved cysteine through the conserved F or W. Fields, in order: J gene, V gene, D gene, clone size, CDR3 protein, CDR3 DNA. D genes are given only for firm matches. A row's size may be missing; if present it is once, few, many or a size class.

>TRBJ1-2|TRBV11-2|TRBD1|NA
CASRIAGTGDYGYTF
TGTGCCAGCAGAATAGCCGGGACAGGAGACTATGGCTACACCTTC
>TRBJ1-5|TRBV28|NA|NA
CASSLSSGQPQHF
TGTGCCAGCAGTTTGTCCTCGGGGCAGCCCCAGCATTTT
>TRBJ2-1|TRBV9|NA|NA
CASSPRLGHHNEQFF
TGTGCCAGCAGCCCCCGACTGGGGCATCACAATGAGCAGTTCTTC
>TRBJ2-1|TRBV9|NA|NA
CASSVASASYNEQFF
TGTGCCAGCAGCGTAGCGTCAGCGAGCTACAATGAGCAGTTCTTC
>TRBJ2-1|TRBV4-2|TRBD2|NA
CASSQDLAGHYNEQFF
TGTGCCAGCAGCCAAGATCTAGCGGGCCACTACAATGAGCAGTTCTTC
>TRBJ2-7|TRBV5-1|TRBD1|NA
CASSPLSGQGGAYEQYF
TGCGCCAGCAGCCCGCTGTCCGGACAGGGGGGCGCCTACGAGCAGTACTTC
>TRBJ1-6|TRBV2|TRBD1|NA
CARATGANSPLHF
TGTGCCAGAGCGACAGGGGCCAATTCACCCCTCCACTTT
>TRBJ1-2|TRBV5-1|NA|few
CASSDGTGGYGYTF
TGCGCCAGCAGCGACGGGACGGGAGGTTATGGCTACACCTTC
>TRBJ1-1|TRBV6-6|NA|once
CASSPARTENTEAFF
TGTGCCAGCAGCCCGGCCCGGACAGAGAACACTGAAGCTTTCTTT
>TRBJ2-3|TRBV5-1|NA|NA
CASSLSTADTDTQYF
TGCGCCAGCAGCTTGAGTACAGCGGACACAGATACGCAGTATTTT
>TRBJ2-7|TRBV6-6|TRBD2|NA
CASSPPGGGGKEQYF
TGTGCCAGCAGCCCCCCCGGCGGGGGGGGCAAGGAGCAGTACTTC
>TRBJ2-7|TRBV2|TRBD2|NA
CASRGGTTSYEQYF
TGTGCCAGCAGGGGGGGGACTACCTCCTACGAGCAGTACTTC
>TRBJ2-2|TRBV7-6|TRBD1|NA
CASSLGFPGTGRTGELFF
TGTGCCAGCAGCTTAGGGTTTCCCGGGACAGGGAGGACCGGGGAGCTGTTTTTT
>TRBJ2-2|TRBV19|NA|NA
CASSIWRGNTGELFF
TGTGCCAGTAGTATCTGGCGGGGGAACACCGGGGAGCTGTTTTTT
>TRBJ1-1|TRBV5-1|TRBD1|once
CASSLGTGVEAFF
TGCGCCAGCAGCCTCGGGACAGGGGTTGAAGCTTTCTTT
>TRBJ2-7|TRBV7-2|NA|NA
CASSKGGGPNEQYF
TGTGCCAGCAGCAAAGGAGGGGGCCCCAACGAGCAGTACTTC
>TRBJ2-7|TRBV5-1|NA|NA
CASNGEGGGQYF
TGCGCCAGCAACGGCGAGGGAGGCGGGCAGTACTTC
>TRBJ1-3|TRBV21-1|NA|few
CASSKVPRAGNTIYF
TGTGCCAGCAGCAAAGTCCCCCGCGCTGGAAACACCATATATTTT
>TRBJ2-5|TRBV18|NA|NA
CASSPESEETQYF
TGTGCCAGCTCACCGGAAAGCGAAGAGACCCAGTACTTC
>TRBJ1-1|TRBV5-6|NA|NA
CASSKGGTEAFF
TGTGCCAGCTCGAAAGGGGGCACTGAAGCTTTCTTT
>TRBJ2-1|TRBV15|NA|NA
CATSREERGEQFF
TGTGCCACCAGCAGAGAAGAACGCGGGGAGCAGTTCTTC
>TRBJ2-7|TRBV30|TRBD1|NA
CAWSSGTGLDEQYF
TGTGCCTGGAGCTCCGGGACAGGGCTCGACGAGCAGTACTTC